The clone carrying this T cell receptor beta chain showed up many times. Trimming pared 6 bases from V and 4 bases from J, leaving 7 bases between. This CDR3 spans 11 amino acids. The sample originates from a study of patients and donors after allogeneic stem cell transplantation. TCRdb reprocessed the RT-PCR reads via MiXCR and lists one record per CDR3 protein. The sample includes 900,000 to 1,000,000 distinct CDR3 sequences, approximately 18% of them seen just once. This sequence joins TRBV12-3 or TRBV12-4 and TRBJ2-7; no clear D gene. Sequencing was carried out using blood, either unsorted or a sorted T cell fraction (not recorded which). This sequence originates from a human donor who was either an allogeneic HSCT recipient or a stem cell or donor lymphocyte infusion donor (not recorded which). It is not recorded whose cells these are; they may come from a transplant donor. CDR3 DNA: TGTGCCAGCAGCCGTAAGTACGAGCAGTACTTC. Translated, it gives CASSRKYEQYF.